The T cell receptor (beta chain) under discussion was sequenced for a study of blood T cell repertoires in COVID-19. Study context: Specimens from acute and convalescent COVID-19 originated in the United States, Italy and Spain. Sources were T cells, B-cell-depleted T cells, or PBMCs; the material itself was cDNA or gDNA.

As handled by the study authors: Reference gene primer amplification in the assay estimated nucleated cell counts. Clones were read by immunoSEQ multiplex PCR, and TCRdb kept only the in-frame ones, dropping some. The V and J calls and clone size were taken over from that table, and D and trimming were inferred from the DNA. The repertoire includes about 300,000 clones, 85% of them detected once, and about 1.9% sits in the top ten. J lost 3 bases, V lost 1 base, and 8 bases had no gene match. The CDR3 has 16 residues. Germline V gives CDR1 SGHNT, CDR2 YYREEE (reference sequence). Participants in the exposed group had met a COVID-19 case in the 2 weeks before joining the study.

Source material: PBMCs or T cells enriched from blood (not recorded which). The chain uses TRBV5-4 and TRBJ2-7; TRBD2 matches 9 bases. The TCR sequence derives from a woman younger than 45 who had been exposed to COVID-19. CDR3 sequence: CASSLRLAGVFYEQYF. The CDR3 DNA sequence: TGTGCCAGCAGCTTGAGGTTAGCGGGAGTTTTCTACGAGCAGTACTTC.